This T cell receptor beta chain was obtained from a study of T-cell reconstitution after alpha-beta-depleted transplantation in children. The TCRbeta library incorporated unique molecular identifiers. MiXCR, run by TCRdb on the PCR reads, gives a single entry per CDR3 protein. Altogether more than 500,000 distinct CDR3 sequences are present, about an eighth being singletons, with the ten largest covering approximately 15%. Germline CDR1 reads SGHVS; CDR2 reads FQNEAQ. V was clipped by 3 bases and J by 3 bases, with 12 bases between them. CDR3 length: 14 amino acids. V and J are TRBV7-8 and TRBJ2-7; D unclear. The sample consisted of PBMCs, mostly from graft donor cells, taken 180 days after TCRalphabeta/CD19-depleted stem cell transplant. The sequence came from a female patient under 10 years old who had a stem cell transplant for aplastic anemia, so the T cells may come from the graft donor. The CDR3 DNA is TGTGCCAGCAGCTTTGGGCAGAACAACTACGAGCAGTACGTC. Its translation is CASSFGQNNYEQYV.